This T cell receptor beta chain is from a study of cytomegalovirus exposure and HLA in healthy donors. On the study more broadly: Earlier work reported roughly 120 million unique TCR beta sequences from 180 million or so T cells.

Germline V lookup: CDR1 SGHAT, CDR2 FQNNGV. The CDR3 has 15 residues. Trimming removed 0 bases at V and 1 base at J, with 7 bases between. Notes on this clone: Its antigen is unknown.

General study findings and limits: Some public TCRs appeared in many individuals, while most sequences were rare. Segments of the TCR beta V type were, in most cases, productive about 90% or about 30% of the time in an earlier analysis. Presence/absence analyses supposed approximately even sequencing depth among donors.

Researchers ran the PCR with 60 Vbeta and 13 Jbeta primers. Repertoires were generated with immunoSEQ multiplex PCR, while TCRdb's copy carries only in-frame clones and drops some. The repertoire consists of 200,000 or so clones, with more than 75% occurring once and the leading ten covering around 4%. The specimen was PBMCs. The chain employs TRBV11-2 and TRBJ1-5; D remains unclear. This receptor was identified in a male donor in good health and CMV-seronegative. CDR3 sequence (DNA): TGTGCCAGCAGCTTAGAAGGGAGAAGCAATCAGCCCCAGCATTTT. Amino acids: CASSLEGRSNQPQHF.